This T cell receptor (beta chain) was sequenced in a study of cytomegalovirus exposure and HLA in healthy donors. Regarding the study as a whole: For cytomegalovirus status, the classifier reportedly gave diagnoses with high specificity and sensitivity. According to a subsequent analysis, TCR clusters from the first cohort were inclined to appear together in the roughly 130 validation repertoires. In vitro confirmation showed a few CMV-associated chains to be CMV antigen specific.

This clone showed up just once. Its antigen is still unknown. Germline trimming cut 4 bases from V and 3 bases from J; bases unmatched to any gene: 2. Germline-derived CDR1 and CDR2 are SGHNT and YYREEE (reference sequence). The CDR3 contains 13 residues. Measured with immunoSEQ multiplex PCR; TCRdb has only the in-frame clones, and not every one. The sample has approximately 230,000 clones; approximately 84% are singletons. Sequencing was performed on PBMCs. This receptor was obtained from a man younger than 30 in good health and CMV-seropositive. V gene TRBV5-4 combines with J gene TRBJ1-2, with 8 nucleotides matching TRBD1. The CDR3 here is CASSPDRDYGYTF. The CDR3 DNA is TGTGCCAGCAGCCCGGACAGGGACTATGGCTACACCTTC.